These 6 T cell receptor beta chains originate from one sample sequenced in a study of the immune and genomic landscape of osteosarcoma. Generated by immunoSEQ multiplex PCR, the TCRdb table keeps only in-frame clones and is missing some. The repertoire has roughly 10,000 clones, 60% to 85% of them found once; the top ten carry 18%. Poor-prognosis osteosarcoma patients supplied post-treatment primary, local recurrence and metastasis tumor specimens. Sequenced input: osteosarcoma tumor tissue from the lung. The receptors stem from a human donor with osteosarcoma.

V and J are TRBV2 and TRBJ2-2, with TRBD1 as a possible D gene (5 bases). Trimming cost V 7 bases and J 1 base, with 10 bases left between them. The CDR3 covers 14 residues. CDR1 and CDR2 from the germline V gene are SNHLY and FYNNEI. The CDR3 sequence is CASKETENTGELFF. The CDR3 nucleotides are TGTGCCAGCAAGGAGACAGAGAACACCGGGGAGCTGTTTTTT.

The gene calls are TRBV10-3 and TRBJ2-7; D gene unclear. Germline-derived CDR1 and CDR2 are ENHRY and SYGVKD. The CDR3 extends over 17 amino acids. Trimming shortened V by 5 bases and J by 1 base, and 21 bases separated the two germline ends. The CDR3 spells CAISPGLFYEQSYEQYF. In DNA, the CDR3 is TGTGCCATCAGTCCGGGTCTTTTTTATGAGCAGTCCTACGAGCAGTACTTC.

The CDR3 reads CASRSQNEKLFF. DNA for the CDR3: TGTGCCAGCAGATCCCAGAATGAAAAACTGTTTTTT. The J gene is TRBJ1-4, the V gene TRBV6-1; D not certain. Germline assignment: CDR1 MNHNS and CDR2 SASEGT. This CDR3 comprises 12 residues. V lost 6 bases and J 5 bases, leaving 7 bases between the germline ends.

The chain combines TRBV7-2 with TRBJ2-3; D perhaps matches TRBD2 (5 bases). The ends were cut back, 5 bases at V and 0 bases at J, with 12 bases in the middle. The CDR3 has 15 amino acids. Germline V gene data show CDR1 as SGHTA and CDR2 as FQGNSA. The CDR3 is CASSHLRASTDTQYF. The CDR3 nucleotides read TGTGCCAGCAGCCACCTGCGGGCGAGCACAGATACGCAGTATTTT. Complete variable domain (other parts from reference TRBV7-2 and TRBJ2-3): GAGVSQSPSNKVTEKGKDVELRCDPISGHTALYWYRQSLGQGLEFLIYFQGNSAPDKSGLPSDRFSAERTGGSVSTLTIQRTQQEDSAVYLCASSHLRASTDTQYFGPGTRLTVL.

This clone appeared a few times. V and J are TRBV27 and TRBJ1-1, with D possibly TRBD1 on 6 matching bases. Germline values: CDR1 MNHEY, CDR2 SMNVEV (reference sequence). Trimming removed 5 bases from V and 7 bases from J, with 14 bases in between. This CDR3 spans 13 amino acids. In nucleotides, the CDR3 is TGTGCCAGCAGTCCGGGGGGCGCGGGTGAAGCTTTCTTT. It encodes CASSPGGAGEAFF.

This clone was seen a single time. The chain joins TRBV13 to TRBJ2-7; D is perhaps TRBD2 (6 bases). V was trimmed by 2 bases and J by 1 base, leaving 9 bases between them. CDR1 is PRHDT and CDR2 is FYEKMQ in the germline V gene (reference sequence). CDR3 size: 14 residues. The CDR3 loop is CASSLLAGSYEQYF. CDR3 DNA sequence: TGTGCCAGCAGCTTACTCGCGGGGTCCTACGAGCAGTACTTC.